Shown below are 30 T cell receptor beta chains from a single sample sequenced in a study of molecular identifiers for immune sequencing clone quantification (dated by TCRdb to about 2018). Library prep was done by PCR. Sequencing used an Illumina HiSeq 4000. TCRdb itself trimmed the public reads at Q25 with fastp, ran MiXCR and retained productive beta chains. Each entry is one CDR3 protein sequence, shown with its most common DNA and genes. The sample table shows 600,000 to 650,000 distinct CDR3 sequences, and about 20% are seen once. The ten most abundant clones make up 0.85% to 0.9% of the sample. The source material was naive CD8+ T cells from blood, with Jurkat cell RNA spiked in. The cell subset or site label of this sample denotes: FACS-sorted CD8+CD4-CCR7+CD45RA+ naive T cells. These receptors originate from a human donor in good health. Some libraries in this study had Jurkat cell RNA spiked in.

This clonotype was seen many times. The V and J genes are TRBV5-1 and TRBJ1-1; no clear D. Looked up from germline, CDR1 is SGHRS and CDR2 is YFSETQ. Deletions cut 0 bases from V and 5 bases from J, with 11 bases between. The CDR3 spans 14 residues. The CDR3 spells CASSLVGFWTEAFF. The DNA of the CDR3 is TGCGCCAGCAGCTTGGTGGGATTTTGGACTGAAGCTTTCTTT.

This clonotype appeared many times. CDR3 bases: TGCAGTGCCCAGAAGAGTTTGAACACTGAAGCTTTCTTT. Its protein product is CSAQKSLNTEAFF. The gene calls are TRBV20-1 and TRBJ1-1; no clear D. V shed 6 bases and J shed 0 bases, with 11 bases lying between them. The CDR3 has 13 residues. The V gene's germline CDR1 is DFQATT and CDR2 SNEGSKA (reference sequence).

As for this clonotype: The junction differs from germline at one of its ends, possibly a read error. This rearrangement joins TRBV28 to TRBJ1-4; TRBD1 aligns across 10 bases. This CDR3 has 17 amino acids. CDR1 and CDR2 from the germline V gene are MDHEN and SYDVKM. CDR3 region: CASSPRDRGPINEELFF. As DNA, the CDR3 is TGTGCCAGCAGCCCCCGCGACAGGGGGCCGATTAATGAAGAACTGTTTTTT.

This clonotype was recorded at least ten times. V and J are TRBV24-1 and TRBJ2-5; maybe TRBD2 (6 bases). The CDR3 contains 17 residues. The germline V and J ends were trimmed by 1 base and 0 bases, with 14 bases remaining between them. Looked up from germline, CDR1 is KGHDR and CDR2 is SFDVKD. The CDR3 loop reads CATSDFEGGANQETQYF. Here the CDR3 DNA reads TGTGCCACCAGTGATTTCGAGGGCGGGGCCAACCAAGAGACCCAGTACTTC.

The chain is built from TRBV18 and TRBJ2-1; a possible D gene is TRBD2 (5 bases). Germline lookup yields CDR1 KGHSH and CDR2 LQKENI. The CDR3 is made up of 12 amino acids. Trimming stripped 2 bases from V and 8 bases from J, with 7 bases between. The CDR3 here is CASSPISDEQFF. DNA of the CDR3: TGTGCCAGCTCACCAATTAGCGATGAGCAGTTCTTC.

This clonotype has at least ten counts. The V and J genes are TRBV7-8 and TRBJ1-5, with a tentative D call TRBD1 (5 bases). The CDR3 extends over 15 amino acids. Germline CDR1 reads SGHVS; CDR2 reads FQNEAQ. The V gene lost 0 bases and the J gene lost 7 bases, with 13 bases spanning the gap. The chain's CDR3 is CASSLAKQGRQPQHF. DNA for the CDR3: TGTGCCAGCAGCTTAGCGAAGCAGGGAAGACAGCCCCAGCATTTT.

About this clonotype itself: Possible read error: a much larger clone is one base away. The chain couples TRBV6-1 to TRBJ1-5, with 8 positions matching TRBD1. Germline V gene data show CDR1 as MNHNS and CDR2 as SASEGT. This CDR3 contains 15 residues. CDR3 sequence (DNA): TGTGCCAGCAGTGACGGGACAGGTGCGGCTCAGCCCCGGCATTTT. The encoded protein is CASSDGTGAAQPRHF.

The sample holds many counts of this clonotype. The genes are TRBV9 and TRBJ2-3; D is uncertain. Germline assignment: CDR1 SGDLS and CDR2 YYNGEE. The V end was cut by 3 bases, the J end by 7 bases, with 15 bases between. The CDR3 runs 14 residues. The CDR3, as DNA: TGTGCCAGCAGCGGCCCTCATGCCCCAAATACGCAGTATTTT. Protein product: CASSGPHAPNTQYF.

This clonotype has more than one count but fewer than ten. The chain has TRBV18 and TRBJ1-5; D is perhaps TRBD1 (6 bases). Trimming shortened V by 9 bases and J by 5 bases, and 20 bases separated the two germline ends. Looked up from germline, CDR1 is KGHSH and CDR2 is LQKENI. The CDR3 is made up of 15 amino acids. The CDR3 reads CASNYRGDIYQPQHF. The CDR3 nucleotides read TGTGCCAGTAATTACCGGGGGGACATTTATCAGCCCCAGCATTTT.

The chain uses TRBV2 and TRBJ2-7; possible D gene TRBD1, 6 bases. V lost 10 bases and J lost 5, with 18 bases in between. Germline CDR1 SNHLY, CDR2 FYNNEI. There are 13 residues in the CDR3. Written as DNA, the CDR3 is TGTGCCATCCCCACGCTGGGGGCAAACGAGCAGTACTTC. It codes for CAIPTLGANEQYF.

This clonotype was counted a few times. This may be a read error: a much more frequent sequence differs by one nucleotide. The J gene is TRBJ1-1, the V gene TRBV4-1; tentative D call: TRBD1 (5 bases). CDR3 length: 15 residues. Germline V gene data show CDR1 as MGHRA and CDR2 as YSYEKL. The CDR3: CASSSPGRSNTEASF. CDR3 in DNA: TGCGCCAGCAGCTCGCCGGGACGGTCGAACACTGAAGCTTCCTTT.

The chain recombines TRBV7-8 with TRBJ2-7; D ambiguous. In germline, CDR1 is SGHVS, CDR2 FQNEAQ. Trimming left V 2 bases short and J 4 bases short, with 15 bases between. The CDR3 sequence is 15 residues long. CDR3 region: CASSLFSSLSYEQYF. The CDR3, as DNA: TGTGCCAGCAGCTTATTCTCCTCACTATCTTACGAGCAGTACTTC. Combining the CDR3 with reference TRBV7-8 and TRBJ2-7 gives the whole variable domain GAGVSQSPRYKVAKRGQDVALRCDPISGHVSLFWYQQALGQGPEFLTYFQNEAQLDKSGLPSDRFFAERPEGSVSTLKIQRTQQEDSAVYLCASSLFSSLSYEQYFGPGTRLTVT.

Ten or more counts support this clonotype. The V and J genes are TRBV10-2 and TRBJ2-5; D is tentatively TRBD1 or TRBD2 (6 bases each). The CDR3 has 13 residues. V lost 6 bases, J lost 4 bases, and 12 bases lay in between. Germline CDR1 reads WSHSY; CDR2 reads SAAADI. For the CDR3, the DNA is TGCGCCAGCAGCGGGGGCTTGCGAGAGACCCAGTACTTC. As protein: CASSGGLRETQYF.

This clonotype was seen many times. The chain combines TRBV19 with TRBJ2-6; unclear D gene. Per the germline V gene, CDR1 is LNHDA and CDR2 is SQIVND (reference sequence). The CDR3 sequence is 16 residues long. The V and J ends lost 9 bases and 0 bases respectively, with 15 bases between them. The CDR3 DNA sequence: TGTGCCAGCTCGTACCCGGCGCTCTCTGGGGCCAACGTCCTGACTTTC. Its protein is CASSYPALSGANVLTF.

Points on this clonotype: A much larger clone is a single base away; this may be a read error. V and J are TRBV27 and TRBJ2-1, with 12 positions matching TRBD2. The CDR3 runs 15 residues. CDR1 is MNHEY, CDR2 SMNVEV, per germline (reference sequence). The CDR3 DNA reads TGTGCCAGCACTATTCTAGCGGGGGGGCATAATGGGCAGTTCTTC. Its protein product is CASTILAGGHNGQFF.

This clonotype was observed a handful of times. This chain joins TRBV28 and TRBJ2-7; a weak D match, TRBD2 (7 bases). The germline V and J ends were trimmed by 3 bases and 1 base, with 13 bases remaining between them. The CDR3 consists of 15 residues. The V gene's germline CDR1 is MDHEN and CDR2 SYDVKM. CDR3 DNA: TGTGCCAGCAGTTTGGAGAGGGGGGGGTCCTACGAGCAGTACTTC. Its protein product is CASSLERGGSYEQYF.

As concerns this clonotype: A much more abundant neighbour one base away suggests this may be a read error. The genes are TRBV7-9 and TRBJ2-7; 8 nucleotides line up with TRBD1. The CDR3 length is 12 residues. Looked up from germline, CDR1 is SEHNR and CDR2 is FQNEAQ (reference sequence). The J segment lost 5 bases and the V segment lost 5 bases, leaving 2 bases of the junction unmatched. The CDR3 DNA is TGTGCCAGCAGCATGACAGGGGACGAGCAGTACTTC. Amino acid sequence: CASSMTGDEQYF.

This clonotype was seen just once. This clone may be a read error of a much larger clone one base away. The V call is TRBV9, the J call TRBJ2-7, with TRBD2 matching 8 bases. CDR3 size: 14 residues. The V gene's germline CDR1 is SGDLS and CDR2 YYNGEE. The CDR3 DNA is TGTGCCAGCAGCGGAAGAGGCGGGAGGTACGGGCAGTACTTC. Its protein product is CASSGRGGRYGQYF.

Only a few counts were recorded for this clonotype. This rearrangement joins TRBV6-6 to TRBJ2-7, with no clear D. The V gene's germline CDR1 is MNHNY and CDR2 SVGAGI (reference sequence). Trimming removed 8 bases from V and 3 bases from J, with 11 bases in between. This CDR3 contains 12 residues. The CDR3 nucleotides are TGTGCCAGCCGTTCCGACCGCTACGAGCAGTACTTC. Protein sequence: CASRSDRYEQYF.

A word on this clonotype: A much larger clone differs by one base, so this may be a read error. The V gene is TRBV30, the J gene TRBJ1-1, with D possibly TRBD1 on 6 matching bases. CDR3 length: 12 amino acids. Germline V gives CDR1 GTSNPN, CDR2 SVGIG (reference sequence). CDR3 nucleotides: TGTGTCTGGAGTGTAGGGACACTTGAAGCTTTCTTT. This encodes CVWSVGTLEAFF. Based on the CDR3 plus reference TRBV30 and TRBJ1-1, the full variable domain is SQTIHQWPATLVQPVGSPLSLECTVEGTSNPNLYWYRQAAGRGLQLLFYSVGIGQISSEVPQNLSASRPQDRQFILSSKKLLLSDSGFYLCVWSVGTLEAFFGQGTRLTVV.

This clonotype was recorded at least ten times. The chain carries TRBV7-9 and TRBJ2-5; D tentatively reads TRBD1 or TRBD2 (5 bases each). Between the trimmed V and J ends, which lost 4 bases and 1 base, there was a span of 7 bases. CDR3 length equals 13 residues. Germline CDR1 and CDR2: SEHNR and FQNEAQ (reference sequence). The CDR3 loop reads CASSSGAQETQYF. The CDR3 nucleotides are TGTGCCAGCAGCTCCGGGGCCCAAGAGACCCAGTACTTC.

This clonotype was observed at least ten times. The chain links TRBV27 to TRBJ2-7; D unresolved. CDR1 and CDR2 (germline): MNHEY, SMNVEV (reference sequence). Trimming cost V 2 bases and J 1 base, with 12 bases left between them. The CDR3 sequence is 15 residues long. CDR3 bases: TGTGCCAGCAGTTTAAAGGGTGGTGGGTCCTACGAGCAGTACTTC. This translates into CASSLKGGGSYEQYF.

This chain uses TRBV5-8 with TRBJ1-2; D is unclear. This CDR3 is built from 14 residues. The V gene's germline CDR1 is SGHTS and CDR2 YDEGEE. The V end was cut by 2 bases, the J end by 4 bases, with 12 bases between. CDR3 in amino acids: CASSFPTEVYGYTF. Written as DNA, the CDR3 is TGTGCCAGCAGCTTCCCAACGGAGGTCTATGGCTACACCTTC.

This clonotype was observed many times. The chain carries TRBV27 and TRBJ2-1; TRBD1 or TRBD2 may be the D gene (5 bases each). Germline V CDR1 and CDR2: MNHEY, SMNVEV (reference sequence). The length of the CDR3 is 17 residues. The germline V and J ends were trimmed by 7 bases and 4 bases, with 23 bases remaining between them. In DNA, the CDR3 is TGTGCCAGCACTCCTCAACCGCTTTACGGGGCTTACAATGAGCAGTTCTTC. Translation: CASTPQPLYGAYNEQFF.

This clonotype was observed many times. The chain has TRBV3-1 and TRBJ2-3; 9 bases align to TRBD2. V shed 0 bases and J 2 bases; nucleotides not matched to a gene: 9. Germline-derived CDR1 and CDR2 are LGHDT and YNNKEL (reference sequence). The CDR3 has 18 amino acids. For the CDR3, the DNA is TGTGCCAGCAGCCAAGATCTTTTTAGCGGGGGACCCACAGATACGCAGTATTTT. Amino acid sequence: CASSQDLFSGGPTDTQYF.

This clonotype was recorded many times. DNA for the CDR3: TGCAGTGCTAGCCGGGACCGGGACTACGAGCAGTACTTC. Protein sequence: CSASRDRDYEQYF. The V call is TRBV20-1, the J call TRBJ2-7, with D perhaps assigned TRBD1 or TRBD2 (5 bases each). Germline CDR1 is DFQATT and CDR2 is SNEGSKA (reference sequence). Between the trimmed V and J ends, which lost 3 bases and 3 bases, there was a span of 12 bases. CDR3 length: 13 amino acids.

In this sample, this clonotype turned up a few times. The CDR3 loop reads CASSVETSRETQYF. CDR3 nucleotides: TGTGCCAGCAGCGTAGAGACTAGCCGGGAGACCCAGTACTTC. This sequence joins TRBV9 and TRBJ2-5; TRBD2 aligns across 7 bases. The trim removed 0 bases at V and 5 bases at J, leaving 4 bases unmatched. The germline gives CDR1 SGDLS, CDR2 YYNGEE. This CDR3 has 14 amino acids.

This clonotype was counted a single time. V is TRBV28 and J is TRBJ2-1, with D possibly being TRBD2 (5 bases). The DNA end lines up better with TRBJ2-7; the J call may be wrong. The CDR3 is made up of 14 amino acids. Germline CDR1 reads MDHEN; CDR2 reads SYDVKM. The CDR3 protein is CASSETGNYNEQYF. Written as DNA, the CDR3 is TGTGCCAGCAGTGAGACGGGAAACTACAATGAGCAGTACTTC.

The V gene is TRBV7-9, the J gene TRBJ2-7; D is unresolved. Trimming shortened V by 5 bases and J by 0 bases, and 11 bases separated the two germline ends. The CDR3 loop spans 14 amino acids. CDR1 and CDR2 (germline): SEHNR, FQNEAQ (reference sequence). CDR3 region: CASSPLLSSYEQYF. Written as DNA, the CDR3 is TGTGCCAGCAGCCCCCTGCTCAGCTCCTACGAGCAGTACTTC.

V gene TRBV9 combines with J gene TRBJ2-1, with a weak D call TRBD1 (5 bases). V was clipped by 8 bases and J by 2 bases, with 11 bases between them. The germline V gene has CDR1 SGDLS and CDR2 YYNGEE. The CDR3 loop spans 13 amino acids. CDR3 region: CASGAKTYNEQFF. CDR3 DNA sequence: TGTGCCAGTGGGGCTAAGACCTACAATGAGCAGTTCTTC.